The 20 T cell receptor beta chains listed next were all sequenced from one sample in a study of cytomegalovirus exposure and HLA in healthy donors. PCR employed 60 Vbeta and 13 Jbeta primers. Profiled with immunoSEQ multiplex PCR; TCRdb holds only in-frame clones, not every one. The table has a few hundred thousand clones, about four fifths seen once. Specimen: PBMCs. Source of these receptors: a woman between 45 and 60 years old in good health and CMV-seropositive.

The J gene is TRBJ2-5, the V gene TRBV7-6, with a tentative D call TRBD1 (7 bases). Trimming took 1 base from V and 5 from J, leaving 23 bases between them. CDR1 is SGHVS, CDR2 FNYEAQ, per germline. The CDR3 has 18 amino acids. In DNA form, the CDR3 reads TGTGCCAGCAGCTTAGTCCAGGGGGTCCAACCTGGGGGGGAGACCCAGTACTTC. Protein: CASSLVQGVQPGGETQYF.

The rearrangement joins TRBV6-1 to TRBJ1-2; 9 nucleotides align to TRBD1. This CDR3 contains 14 residues. The V gene end was trimmed by 4 bases and the J gene end by 7 bases; junction bases not matched to a gene: 7. Germline CDR1 reads MNHNS; CDR2 reads SASEGT. CDR3 coding DNA: TGTGCCAGCAGTGTATCACAGGGGGCGTTTGGCTACACCTTC. Translated, it gives CASSVSQGAFGYTF.

The V and J genes are TRBV9 and TRBJ1-4; D is ambiguous. V lost 2 bases to trimming and J lost 6 bases, with 11 bases between them. CDR1 is SGDLS and CDR2 is YYNGEE in the germline V gene. The CDR3 is 14 amino acids. CDR3 sequence reads: CASSVDREHEKLFF. The DNA of the CDR3 is TGTGCCAGCAGCGTGGACCGGGAGCATGAAAAACTGTTTTTT.

This chain joins TRBV6-1 and TRBJ1-2, with 7 nucleotides matching TRBD1. The CDR3 has 14 residues. V shed 7 bases, J shed 4 bases, and the junction held 9 bases outside the gene matches. Germline-derived CDR1 and CDR2 are MNHNS and SASEGT. The CDR3 DNA follows: TGTGCCAGCAACCGAGACAGGGAAAGCTATGGCTACACCTTC. Its translation is CASNRDRESYGYTF.

The chain employs TRBV14 and TRBJ2-2; 7 bases are shared with TRBD2. There are 17 residues in the CDR3. In germline, CDR1 is SGHDN, CDR2 FVKESK. Trimming removed 3 bases from V and 3 bases from J; junction bases left unmatched: 10. The CDR3 reads CASSHTIMGGYTGELFF. The CDR3, as DNA: TGTGCCAGCAGCCACACCATAATGGGAGGGTACACCGGGGAGCTGTTTTTT.

This clone was counted once. This chain uses TRBV7-6 with TRBJ2-5; 9 bases fit TRBD1. The germline CDR1 and CDR2 sequences are SGHVS and FNYEAQ. The CDR3 is made up of 13 amino acids. The V segment lost 5 bases and the J segment 4 bases; nucleotides outside the gene matches: 2. The CDR3 coding sequence is TGTGCCAGCAGCCGGGGACAGGGAGAGACCCAGTACTTC. Translated: CASSRGQGETQYF.

Written as DNA, the CDR3 is TGTGCCAGCAGCGCCAGGGGTGGGAGCGGGGGGGCCCCAGAGACCCAGTACTTC. Translating it yields CASSARGGSGGAPETQYF. The chain carries TRBV9 and TRBJ2-5; 10 bases are shared with TRBD2. CDR1 is SGDLS and CDR2 is YYNGEE in the germline V gene. The CDR3 covers 18 residues. Trimming at V came to 3 bases and at J to 4 bases, leaving 15 bases not matched to a gene. Based on the CDR3 plus reference TRBV9 and TRBJ2-5, the full variable domain is DSGVTQTPKHLITATGQRVTLRCSPRSGDLSVYWYQQSLDQGLQFLIQYYNGEERAKGNILERFSAQQFPDLHSELNLSSLELGDSALYFCASSARGGSGGAPETQYFGPGTRLLVL.

This sequence joins TRBV28 and TRBJ2-5, with TRBD2 matching over 7 bases. The V gene end was trimmed by 2 bases and the J gene end by 5 bases; junction bases not matched to a gene: 8. Germline-derived CDR1 and CDR2 are MDHEN and SYDVKM. The CDR3 is 15 residues long. This CDR3 reads CASSLDPLGGETQYF. The CDR3 bases are TGTGCCAGCAGTTTAGACCCCTTGGGGGGGGAGACCCAGTACTTC.

The chain employs TRBV7-2 and TRBJ1-3; 10 bases are shared with TRBD1. The V gene's germline CDR1 is SGHTA and CDR2 FQGNSA. The CDR3 runs to 16 residues. V was clipped by 4 bases and J by 0 bases; unmatched bases: 3. This CDR3 reads CASSSGQGYSGNTIYF. As DNA, the CDR3 is TGTGCCAGCAGCTCGGGACAGGGGTACTCTGGAAACACCATATATTTT. Full variable domain (remainder filled in from reference TRBV7-2 and TRBJ1-3): GAGVSQSPSNKVTEKGKDVELRCDPISGHTALYWYRQSLGQGLEFLIYFQGNSAPDKSGLPSDRFSAERTGGSVSTLTIQRTQQEDSAVYLCASSSGQGYSGNTIYFGEGSWLTVV.

This chain connects TRBV7-5 to TRBJ1-1; the D call TRBD1 from the table was never checked on the DNA. TRBV7-5 is classified as a pseudogene. This CDR3 is 14 amino acids long. CDR3 in DNA: TGTGCCAGAAGCTCGCCTACAGGGGACACTGAAGCTTTCTTT. Translation gives CARSSPTGDTEAFF.

This clone was picked up a small number of times. The chain couples TRBV6-6 to TRBJ2-3, with D perhaps matching TRBD2 (5 bases). The V and J ends lost 2 bases and 3 bases respectively, with 6 bases between them. The CDR3 totals 13 residues. Germline CDR1 and CDR2: MNHNY and SVGAGI (reference sequence). The DNA for the CDR3 is TGTGCCAGCAGTTACCGGGAAACAGATACGCAGTATTTT. Residues: CASSYRETDTQYF.

The rearrangement links TRBV7-9 to TRBJ1-1, with D perhaps matching TRBD1 (6 bases). The V end lost 4 bases, the J end lost 4 bases, and 16 bases lay between the germline ends. This CDR3 has 15 residues. Germline CDR1 reads SEHNR; CDR2 reads FQNEAQ (reference sequence). Here the CDR3 reads CASSSGTGYSTEAFF. CDR3 DNA: TGTGCCAGCAGCTCAGGAACAGGGTATAGCACTGAAGCTTTCTTT. Based on the CDR3 plus reference TRBV7-9 and TRBJ1-1, the full variable domain is DTGVSQNPRHKITKRGQNVTFRCDPISEHNRLYWYRQTLGQGPEFLTYFQNEAQLEKSRLLSDRFSAERPKGSFSTLEIQRTEQGDSAMYLCASSSGTGYSTEAFFGQGTRLTVV.

V is TRBV4-3 and J is TRBJ1-2, with 7 bases lining up with TRBD1. With V trimmed by 1 base and J by 2 bases, 7 bases remained unmatched. The CDR3 loop spans 16 amino acids. CDR1 and CDR2 (germline): LGHNA, YSLEER. CDR3 nucleotides: TGCGCCAGCAGCCAAGCTAGGGGACAGCAAAACTATGGCTACACCTTC. Protein sequence: CASSQARGQQNYGYTF.

This chain uses TRBV5-1 with TRBJ2-1, with 13 bases that match TRBD2. The J segment lost 9 bases and the V segment lost 2 bases, leaving 8 bases of the junction unmatched. CDR3 length equals 16 residues. Germline V lookup: CDR1 SGHRS, CDR2 YFSETQ. CDR3: CASSFTSGGARSEQFF. CDR3 sequence (DNA): TGCGCCAGCAGCTTCACTAGCGGGGGGGCCCGGAGTGAGCAGTTCTTC.

The chain carries TRBV5-1 and TRBJ2-2; the match to TRBD2 covers 9 bases. The CDR3 runs to 15 residues. Germline V lookup: CDR1 SGHRS, CDR2 YFSETQ. Unmatched junction bases numbered 4, after V lost 3 bases and J lost 4 bases. CDR3 region: CASSWTSVRTGELFF. In DNA, the CDR3 is TGCGCCAGCAGCTGGACTAGCGTCCGCACCGGGGAGCTGTTTTTT.

This chain joins TRBV27 and TRBJ2-7; tentative D call: TRBD1 (6 bases). Trimming cost V 3 bases and J 1 base, with 10 bases left between them. The CDR3 totals 14 residues. Germline V gives CDR1 MNHEY, CDR2 SMNVEV (reference sequence). DNA of the CDR3: TGTGCCAGCAGTTTTATGGGGGCGTCCTACGAGCAGTACTTC. Translating gives CASSFMGASYEQYF.

The V call is TRBV5-6, the J call TRBJ2-1; possibly TRBD2 for D (7 bases). This CDR3 spans 16 amino acids. Per the germline V gene, CDR1 is SGHDT and CDR2 is YYEEEE. The germline V and J ends were trimmed by 5 bases and 4 bases, with 19 bases remaining between them. Written as DNA, the CDR3 is TGTGCCAGCAGGGGAGGGGGGCCTAGCGGTTACAATGAGCAGTTCTTC. Residues: CASRGGGPSGYNEQFF.

CDR3 coding DNA: TGTGCCATCAGTGAGTCGAGTCAGGGGAACACAGATACGCAGTATTTT. It specifies CAISESSQGNTDTQYF. This chain uses TRBV10-3 with TRBJ2-3, with D perhaps matching TRBD1 (6 bases). Germline CDR1 and CDR2: ENHRY and SYGVKD. The V and J ends lost 0 bases and 2 bases respectively, with 12 bases between them. The CDR3 contains 16 residues.

The genes are TRBV30 and TRBJ1-6; TRBD1 is a possible D gene (5 bases). Deletions cut 3 bases from V and 7 bases from J, with 16 bases between. This CDR3 contains 15 residues. Germline loops: CDR1 GTSNPN, CDR2 SVGIG (reference sequence). The CDR3 loop is CAWRAGPRRNSPLHF. In DNA form, the CDR3 reads TGTGCCTGGAGAGCAGGGCCTCGCAGAAATTCACCCCTCCACTTT.

The genes are TRBV18 and TRBJ2-1, with unresolved D. Deletions cut 2 bases from V and 15 bases from J, with 14 bases between. Germline V gives CDR1 KGHSH, CDR2 LQKENI. This CDR3 spans 12 amino acids. As DNA, the CDR3 is TGTGCCAGCTCACCAGTTCTGGCTCAATGGTTCTTC. This gives the protein CASSPVLAQWFF.